This record concerns one T cell receptor (beta chain) sequence. No antigen is known for it. The sample belongs to a study of shared clonotypes between healthy human individuals. On the study more broadly: The donor pool was made up of two women and a few men aged 18 to 49.

Study-wide findings and caveats: Clonotype sharing among donors, it was expected, would be affected by sequencing depth.

There are 12 residues in the CDR3. V lost 3 bases, J lost 9 bases, and 12 bases lay in between. Germline V gene lookup returns CDR1 GTSNPN and CDR2 SVGIG (reference sequence). Unsorted PBMC DNA sequencing spanned ten immunoSEQ deep assay plates. The assay was immunoSEQ multiplex PCR, and TCRdb's table has in-frame clones only and misses some. Among 450,000 to 500,000 clones listed, more than 75% were seen once. V and J are TRBV30 and TRBJ2-1; D unresolved. This TCR was sampled from a middle-aged woman in good health. Some clones in this sample may be carry-over from other donors' samples. Sequenced material: PBMCs. CDR3 protein: CAWRDSWGEQFF. As DNA, the CDR3 is TGTGCCTGGAGGGATTCCTGGGGTGAGCAGTTCTTC.